The 10 T cell receptor beta chains given below trace back to one sample, sequenced in a study of blood T cells in healthy people across ages. A J-beta primer mix and a sample-barcoded 5' primer were used in a second PCR of about 7 to 12 cycles. TCRdb reprocessed the 5' RACE reads with MiXCR, giving one entry per CDR3 protein. The repertoire holds about 690,000 distinct CDR3 sequences, with around two fifths as singletons. Sequences were obtained from blood. The receptors here all came from a man of 80 years or more in good health.

The chain uses TRBV2 and TRBJ1-5, with D tentatively TRBD1 (6 bases). The V and J ends lost 3 bases and 3 bases respectively, with 12 bases between them. Per the germline V gene, CDR1 is SNHLY and CDR2 is FYNNEI. The CDR3 totals 15 residues. CDR3 sequence: CASSEEAGANQPQHF. CDR3 in DNA: TGTGCCAGCAGTGAGGAGGCAGGGGCCAATCAGCCCCAGCATTTT.

This clonotype was counted at least ten times. This chain uses TRBV14 with TRBJ2-3; D call uncertain. Trimming took off 5 bases at V and 6 bases at J, with 12 bases between the two ends. The CDR3 runs to 13 residues. Germline CDR1 reads SGHDN; CDR2 reads FVKESK. CDR3 region: CASSSPGPDTQYF. In DNA form, the CDR3 reads TGTGCCAGCAGCTCTCCAGGCCCGGATACGCAGTATTTT.

This clonotype was found a few times. The chain combines TRBV27 with TRBJ2-5; 14 bases agree with TRBD2. The CDR3 loop spans 18 amino acids. Germline loops: CDR1 MNHEY, CDR2 SMNVEV (reference sequence). V shed 6 bases, J shed 3 bases, and the junction held 12 bases outside the gene matches. The CDR3 bases are TGTGCCAGCAGCCTAGGGACTAGCGGGAGAGGAGGTAAAGAGACCCAGTACTTC. It translates to CASSLGTSGRGGKETQYF.

This clonotype was seen a few times. V gene TRBV11-2 combines with J gene TRBJ2-1, with a possible D match to TRBD2 (5 bases). The CDR3 extends over 12 amino acids. Germline V gene lookup returns CDR1 SGHAT and CDR2 FQNNGV. The ends were cut back, 1 base at V and 10 bases at J, with 8 bases in the middle. CDR3 sequence (DNA): TGTGCCAGCAGCTTAGCGGGGTCCGAGCAGTTCTTC. It is translated as CASSLAGSEQFF.

This chain joins TRBV20-1 and TRBJ2-5; a possible D gene is TRBD1 (6 bases). The J call may be wrong; the DNA end is better matched by TRBJ2-7. CDR3 length: 15 residues. Germline assignment: CDR1 DFQATT and CDR2 SNEGSKA (reference sequence). The CDR3 nucleotides are TGCAGTGCTAGAGGGGGGCCGGACAGAGCCTACGAGCAGTACTTC. This gives the protein CSARGGPDRAYEQYF.

This clonotype showed up just a few times. This CDR3 is CASSDRNRDYPYEQYF. DNA of the CDR3: TGTGCCAGCAGCGACCGAAACAGGGACTACCCCTACGAGCAGTACTTC. The chain combines TRBV7-9 with TRBJ2-7; D may be TRBD2 (7 bases). This CDR3 is 16 amino acids long. CDR1 is SEHNR and CDR2 is FQNEAQ in the germline V gene (reference sequence). The ends were cut back, 5 bases at V and 2 bases at J, with 19 bases in the middle. The whole variable domain, remainder taken from reference TRBV7-9 and TRBJ2-7, is DTGVSQNPRHKITKRGQNVTFRCDPISEHNRLYWYRQTLGQGPEFLTYFQNEAQLEKSRLLSDRFSAERPKGSFSTLEIQRTEQGDSAMYLCASSDRNRDYPYEQYFGPGTRLTVT.

Turning to this clonotype: A much more abundant neighbour one base away suggests this may be a read error. The chain links TRBV7-2 to TRBJ2-1; D is uncertain. V lost 1 base and J lost 13, with 17 bases in between. Germline assignment: CDR1 SGHTA and CDR2 FQGNSA. The CDR3 extends over 14 amino acids. As DNA, the CDR3 is TGTGCCAGCAGCTTAGGCTCGCCCCCGGAGACCCAGTTCTTC. Its protein is CASSLGSPPETQFF.

This clonotype was counted only a few times. The chain has TRBV20-1 and TRBJ2-7; 11 bases are shared with TRBD2. In germline, CDR1 is DFQATT, CDR2 SNEGSKA (reference sequence). The junction had 8 bases not matched to a gene; V was cut back by 0 bases and J by 4 bases. This CDR3 has 16 amino acids. The CDR3 nucleotides read TGCAGTGCTAGAGATTTCGCCACTAGCGGGAGTTACGAGCAGTACTTC. The encoded protein is CSARDFATSGSYEQYF.

This clonotype was detected a few times. The rearrangement links TRBV7-2 to TRBJ2-7, with a possible D match to TRBD1 (6 bases). The V gene's germline CDR1 is SGHTA and CDR2 FQGNSA. There are 14 residues in the CDR3. The V gene lost 3 bases and the J gene lost 6 bases, with 15 bases spanning the gap. The CDR3 reads CASSFQGRLSEQYF. CDR3 DNA: TGTGCCAGCAGCTTCCAGGGGAGACTAAGCGAGCAGTACTTC.

This clonotype has just a few counts. V is TRBV6-5 and J is TRBJ2-7; possibly TRBD2 for D (6 bases). Germline CDR1 reads MNHEY; CDR2 reads SVGAGI. CDR3 length: 14 amino acids. Trimming cost V 6 bases and J 6 bases, with 18 bases left between them. The CDR3 spells CASRHGGPEAEQYF. Written as DNA, the CDR3 is TGTGCCAGCAGACACGGGGGACCCGAGGCCGAGCAGTACTTC.